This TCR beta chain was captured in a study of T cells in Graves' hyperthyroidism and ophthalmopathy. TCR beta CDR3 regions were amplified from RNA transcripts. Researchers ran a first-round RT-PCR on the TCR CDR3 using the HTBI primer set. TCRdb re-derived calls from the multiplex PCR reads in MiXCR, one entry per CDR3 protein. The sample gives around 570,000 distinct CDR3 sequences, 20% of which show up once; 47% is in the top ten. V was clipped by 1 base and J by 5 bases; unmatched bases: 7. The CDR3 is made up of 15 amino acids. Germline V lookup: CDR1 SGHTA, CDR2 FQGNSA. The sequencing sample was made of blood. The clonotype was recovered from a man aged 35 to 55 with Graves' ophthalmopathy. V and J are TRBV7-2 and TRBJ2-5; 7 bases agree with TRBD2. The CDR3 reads CASSLVGGSGETQYF. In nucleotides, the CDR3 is TGTGCCAGCAGCTTAGTAGGCGGGAGCGGGGAGACCCAGTACTTC.